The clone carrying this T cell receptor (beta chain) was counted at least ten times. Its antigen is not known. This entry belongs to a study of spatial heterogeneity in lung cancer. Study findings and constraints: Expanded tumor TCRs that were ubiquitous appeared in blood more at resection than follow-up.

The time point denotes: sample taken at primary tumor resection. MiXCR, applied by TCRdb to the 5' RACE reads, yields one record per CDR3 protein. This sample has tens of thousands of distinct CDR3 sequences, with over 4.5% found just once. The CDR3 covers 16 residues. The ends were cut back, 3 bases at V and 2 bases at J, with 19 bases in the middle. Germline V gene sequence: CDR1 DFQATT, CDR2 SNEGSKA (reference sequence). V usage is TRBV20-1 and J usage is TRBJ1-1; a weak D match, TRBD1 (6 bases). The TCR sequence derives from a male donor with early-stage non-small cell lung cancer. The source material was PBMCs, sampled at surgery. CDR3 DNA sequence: TGCAGTGCTAGCAAACAGGGAGTCCCTCGAAACACTGAAGCTTTCTTT. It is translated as CSASKQGVPRNTEAFF.